This T cell receptor (beta chain) originates from a study of T-cell reconstitution after alpha-beta-depleted transplantation in children. Unique molecular identifiers were incorporated during preparation of the TCRbeta library. Each CDR3 protein gets one entry after TCRdb re-called the PCR reads with MiXCR. The sample yields hundreds of thousands of distinct CDR3 sequences, around 12% seen once. Trimming shortened V by 2 bases and J by 8 bases, and 3 bases separated the two germline ends. This CDR3 is built from 10 residues. Germline V lookup: CDR1 MNHNY, CDR2 SVGAGI (reference sequence). The chain links TRBV6-6 to TRBJ1-1; the D is unclear. The source of this sequence is a human donor who donated a stem cell graft to a child with acute lymphoblastic leukemia. Specimen: PBMCs from the stem cell graft donor, collected from the stem cell graft. The CDR3 coding sequence is TGTGCCAGCAGTTACCCCGAAGCTTTCTTT. Translating gives CASSYPEAFF.